The TCR beta chain described here comes from a study of shared clonotypes between healthy human individuals. Regarding the study as a whole: The sampled material consisted only of blood, and tissue repertoires are likely to differ. Sharing across four donors was highest in naive CD4 (around 5%) and lowest in memory CD8 (0.4%). Rarefaction revealed incomplete sorted-subset sequencing despite large depth.

A note on this clone: What it recognizes is unknown.

V shed 4 bases, J shed 6 bases, and the junction held 14 bases outside the gene matches. The CDR3 has 17 amino acids. CDR1 is MNHNS and CDR2 is SASEGT in the germline V gene. The protocol was immunoSEQ multiplex PCR, while the TCRdb copy is restricted to in-frame clones and leaves out a portion. Of about 2 million clones listed, about 95% are singletons. Naive CD8 populations comprised CD45RO-negative cells positively selected for CCR7, excluding terminally differentiated effector memory CD45RA+ cells. None of the donors, who were healthy HIV-negative adults, had recently had acute infections or vaccinations.

V is TRBV6-1 and J is TRBJ2-1; 8 bases fit TRBD1. The specimen sequenced was naive CD8+ T cells sorted from blood. The receptor comes from a young man in good health. The CDR3 loop is CASSVNADRVGFNEQFF. CDR3 DNA: TGTGCCAGCAGTGTAAATGCGGACAGGGTTGGTTTCAATGAGCAGTTCTTC.